The rows below give T cell receptor beta chains drawn from one sample of a study of blood T cell repertoires in COVID-19. Only in-frame clones appear in the TCRdb table, and some are missing; sequencing was by immunoSEQ multiplex PCR. The sample shows approximately 250,000 clones, around 80% of them seen only once. Source material: peripheral blood. These receptor sequences come from a man aged 35-49 years who had recovered from COVID-19. Each CDR3 is given with its conserved first and last residue.

J gene | V gene | CDR3 length | CDR3 protein
TRBJ2-5 | TRBV12-3/TRBV12-4 | 13 | CASSPAAVETQYF
TRBJ2-2 | TRBV9 | 14 | CASSPQLATGELFF
TRBJ2-2 | TRBV6-2/TRBV6-3 | 17 | CASSPALAGQGTGELFF
TRBJ2-1 | TRBV21-1 | 18 | CASSPLAPDGDRDNEQFF
TRBJ2-7 | TRBV18 | 14 | CASSSVGGSYEQYF
TRBJ2-1 | TRBV11-2 | 15 | CASSARTGGMNEQFF
TRBJ2-1 | TRBV5-1 | 16 | CASSSTGTVGKNEQFF
TRBJ2-3 | TRBV5-1 | 16 | CASSFRPTGNGDTQYF
TRBJ1-2 | TRBV19 | 14 | CASSGTGEYYGYTF
TRBJ1-5 | TRBV27 | 14 | CASSTDRYHQPQHF
TRBJ2-5 | TRBV9 | 14 | CASSARVAQETQYF
TRBJ2-7 | TRBV6-2/TRBV6-3 | 14 | CASSYPTGAYEQYF
TRBJ1-1 | TRBV20-1 | 11 | CSARGRFEAFF
TRBJ1-3 | TRBV2 | 14 | CASSGLGAGNTIYF
TRBJ1-1 | TRBV5-1 | 14 | CASSRRQGLTEAFF
TRBJ1-5 | TRBV30 | 12 | CAWSVRGQPQHF
TRBJ1-5 | TRBV6-1 | 15 | CASSEAYYSNQPQHF
TRBJ2-2 | TRBV7-9 | 17 | CASSSRTSGGHTGELFF
TRBJ2-1 | TRBV4-3 | 14 | CASSQDYSTSEQFF
TRBJ1-2 | TRBV9 | 14 | CASHHWGSNYGYTF